This TCR beta chain came from a study of T cell repertoires in cytomegalovirus infection. Across the whole study: Selected CMV epitopes included recently identified HLA-C-restricted ones as well as well-studied HLA-B-restricted ones. CMV infection and matching HLA type were both indicated by public TCR beta signatures.

Study-level results: Across the ex vivo response, the dominant clonotypes were HLA-C-restricted CMV-specific TCR beta clonotypes. Adding up the frequency of public TCR beta families identified people who carried CMV plus the relevant HLA.

In its sample, this clonotype was seen once. The antigen remains unidentified. The V gene's germline CDR1 is MGHRA and CDR2 YSYEKL. The CDR3 spans 13 residues. Trimming removed 8 bases from V and 3 bases from J, with 11 bases in between. From the reads, TCRdb called clonotypes with MiXCR, one entry per CDR3 protein. The repertoire consists of around 500,000 distinct CDR3 sequences, with about 42% occurring once and the leading ten covering around two fifths. This receptor was obtained from a human donor in good health (CMV status not recorded). Some clones in this sample may be carry-over from other donors' samples. The source material was cultured PBMCs, sampled from culture after CMV antigen stimulation. The V gene is TRBV4-1, the J gene TRBJ1-3; D not resolved. The CDR3 DNA reads as TGCGCCAGCCGGGGAGGAGGTGGAAACACCATATATTTT. Protein sequence: CASRGGGGNTIYF.